Following are 13 T cell receptor beta chains from one sample sequenced in a study of shared clonotypes between healthy human individuals. Naive CD8 cells lacked CD45RO and underwent positive selection for CCR7, leaving out terminally differentiated effector memory CD45RA+ cells. Using immunoSEQ multiplex PCR, the repertoire was profiled, and TCRdb retains in-frame clones only, with some absent. The table shows roughly 2 million clones, with less than 95% occurring only once. Sequencing was carried out using naive CD8+ T cells sorted from blood. The origin of the receptors is a man between 18 and 29 years old in good health.

The rearrangement uses TRBV12-5 and TRBJ2-3; D is perhaps TRBD1 (7 bases). Germline CDR1 LGHNT, CDR2 FRNRAP. V lost 6 bases and J lost 3, with 16 bases in between. CDR3 size: 15 residues. The DNA of the CDR3 is TGTGCTAGTGGCTCCCCCAGGGGGGTGACAGATACGCAGTATTTT. This codes for CASGSPRGVTDTQYF.

This rearrangement joins TRBV29-1 to TRBJ2-1; 8 bases are a match to TRBD2. CDR1 is SQVTM and CDR2 is ANQGSEA in the germline V gene. The CDR3 runs to 15 residues. V lost 3 bases, J lost 4 bases, and 8 bases stayed unmatched. DNA of the CDR3: TGCAGCGTTGAGGGGTTCTCGGGAGGGTACAATGAGCAGTTCTTC. It translates to CSVEGFSGGYNEQFF.

The chain uses TRBV6-1 and TRBJ2-7, with 8 bases aligning to TRBD2. J was trimmed by 2 bases and V by 4 bases; bases with no gene match: 10. CDR1 is MNHNS and CDR2 is SASEGT in the germline V gene. The CDR3 loop spans 16 amino acids. The DNA of the CDR3 is TGTGCCAGCAGTGTCTATATAGCGGGGACTGCCTACGAGCAGTACTTC. Protein product: CASSVYIAGTAYEQYF.

This chain links TRBV7-9 with TRBJ2-5; TRBD2 matches at 10 bases. The CDR3 consists of 19 residues. V was clipped by 5 bases and J by 2 bases; unmatched bases: 17. Looked up from germline, CDR1 is SEHNR and CDR2 is FQNEAQ (reference sequence). The chain's CDR3 is CASSPRGSGGAKRQETQYF. The CDR3 nucleotides are TGTGCCAGCAGCCCCCGCGGAAGCGGGGGGGCGAAACGGCAAGAGACCCAGTACTTC.

The J gene is TRBJ2-1, the V gene TRBV28; D remains ambiguous. Germline assignment: CDR1 MDHEN and CDR2 SYDVKM. Deletions cut 2 bases from V and 2 bases from J, with 10 bases between. The length of the CDR3 is 15 residues. CDR3 region: CASSLQQVAYNEQFF. CDR3 in DNA: TGTGCCAGCAGTTTACAGCAGGTAGCCTACAATGAGCAGTTCTTC.

The chain joins TRBV9 to TRBJ1-4; tentatively, D is TRBD1 (5 bases). Trimming cost V 7 bases and J 4 bases, with 14 bases left between them. This CDR3 spans 14 amino acids. Per germline, CDR1 SGDLS and CDR2 YYNGEE. This CDR3 is CASSPEGNNEKLFF. CDR3 coding DNA: TGTGCCAGCTCACCGGAGGGGAATAATGAAAAACTGTTTTTT.

Concerning this clone itself: Other DNA sequences from this sample encode an identical CDR3 as well. The genes are TRBV6-5 and TRBJ1-1; 7 nucleotides line up with TRBD1. With 5 bases clipped from V and 1 base from J, the junction kept 1 base outside the gene matches. Germline V gene data show CDR1 as MNHEY and CDR2 as SVGAGI. CDR3 length: 13 residues. The CDR3 reads CASSHRGNTEAFF. Here the CDR3 DNA reads TGTGCCAGCAGTCACAGGGGGAACACTGAAGCTTTCTTT.

This sequence joins TRBV10-2 and TRBJ1-6; D is undetermined. This CDR3 is 13 amino acids long. Trimming left V 2 bases short and J 5 bases short, with 4 bases between. Germline CDR1 is WSHSY and CDR2 is SAAADI. CDR3 region: CASSEMDNSPLHF. The CDR3 DNA sequence: TGCGCCAGCAGTGAGATGGATAATTCACCCCTCCACTTT.

The chain employs TRBV7-9 and TRBJ2-7; D gene ambiguous. CDR3 length: 11 amino acids. The germline V and J ends were trimmed by 6 bases and 5 bases, with 8 bases remaining between them. Germline V gene data show CDR1 as SEHNR and CDR2 as FQNEAQ (reference sequence). The CDR3 region is CASRGSDEQYF. The CDR3 DNA sequence: TGTGCCAGCAGGGGATCTGACGAGCAGTACTTC.

CDR3 amino acids: CASSPDWAEQYF. The CDR3 coding sequence is TGTGCCAGCAGTCCTGACTGGGCCGAGCAGTACTTC. The V call is TRBV11-2, the J call TRBJ2-7; D gene ambiguous. CDR1 and CDR2 (germline): SGHAT, FQNNGV. Between the trimmed V and J ends, which lost 6 bases and 6 bases, there was a span of 12 bases. CDR3 size: 12 residues.

The V call is TRBV6-5, the J call TRBJ1-1; possibly TRBD1 for D (6 bases). The CDR3 is 14 amino acids. From germline, CDR1 is MNHEY and CDR2 SVGAGI. V lost 5 bases and J lost 5, with 15 bases in between. CDR3 sequence: CASSGNRERTEAFF. The CDR3 nucleotides are TGTGCCAGCAGTGGGAACAGGGAGAGAACTGAAGCTTTCTTT.

This chain connects TRBV4-3 to TRBJ2-7; TRBD1 aligns across 7 bases. The CDR3 extends over 16 amino acids. Losses at the gene ends were 0 bases for V and 3 bases for J; bases not matched to a gene: 8. CDR1 is LGHNA and CDR2 is YSLEER in the germline V gene. The CDR3 protein is CASSQDQTGVYYEQYF. In nucleotides, the CDR3 is TGCGCCAGCAGCCAAGATCAAACAGGGGTCTACTACGAGCAGTACTTC.

This chain connects TRBV5-6 to TRBJ1-2; perhaps TRBD1 as D (6 bases). V was shortened by 1 base and J by 6 bases, with 16 bases between the two germline ends. CDR3 length: 15 amino acids. Germline-derived CDR1 and CDR2 are SGHDT and YYEEEE. The CDR3: CASSLSMGTKDGYTF. The CDR3 DNA reads as TGTGCCAGCAGCTTGAGTATGGGGACAAAAGATGGCTACACCTTC.